Presented here are 22 T cell receptor beta chains from one specimen sequenced in a study of T cells in Graves' hyperthyroidism and ophthalmopathy. The TCR beta CDR3 regions underwent amplification using RNA transcripts as the source. HTBI primers were used for first-round RT-PCR of the TCR CDR3. TCRdb re-called the multiplex PCR reads with MiXCR, one entry per CDR3 protein. The sample lists over 450,000 distinct CDR3 sequences, roughly an eighth occurring once. Sequenced sample: blood. The receptors derive from a woman aged 18-29 years with Graves' hyperthyroidism.

This clonotype came up a few times. The V and J genes are TRBV7-9 and TRBJ1-2, with D perhaps matching TRBD1 (6 bases). From germline, CDR1 is SEHNR and CDR2 FQNEAQ (reference sequence). CDR3 length equals 16 residues. V dropped 8 bases and J dropped 6 bases, with 25 bases sitting between them. The CDR3 DNA reads as TGTGCCAGCGCCCGGGACGGCGCAGGGGTAGCCCATGGCTACACCTTC. It codes for CASARDGAGVAHGYTF.

This clonotype was counted at least ten times. This chain connects TRBV19 to TRBJ2-3; 7 bases are a match to TRBD1. The CDR3 covers 14 residues. Looked up from germline, CDR1 is LNHDA and CDR2 is SQIVND (reference sequence). V trimming: 7 bases; J trimming: 4 bases; junction bases outside the gene matches: 8. The CDR3 is CASTLTGVADTQYF. The CDR3 region has the DNA TGTGCCAGTACCCTAACAGGGGTCGCAGATACGCAGTATTTT.

This chain connects TRBV15 to TRBJ1-1; a weak D match, TRBD1 (6 bases). Germline CDR1 and CDR2: LNHNV and YYDKDF (reference sequence). V was clipped by 1 base and J by 6 bases, with 12 bases between them. The CDR3 has 14 residues. DNA of the CDR3: TGTGCCACCAGCAGAGCAGGGGACGAGGCTGAAGCTTTCTTT. Translating it yields CATSRAGDEAEAFF. The full variable domain, completed using reference TRBV15 and TRBJ1-1, is DAMVIQNPRYQVTQFGKPVTLSCSQTLNHNVMYWYQQKSSQAPKLLFHYYDKDFNNEADTPDNFQSRRPNTSFCFLDIRSPGLGDTAMYLCATSRAGDEAEAFFGQGTRLTVV.

This clonotype has ten or more counts. The chain joins TRBV7-8 to TRBJ2-7; D gene unclear. Germline V gene lookup returns CDR1 SGHVS and CDR2 FQNEAQ. V gave up 5 bases and J gave up 5 bases, with 13 bases separating them. The CDR3 is 13 residues long. CDR3 amino acids: CASSRQTRNEQYV. The CDR3 nucleotides are TGTGCCAGCAGCCGTCAGACCCGCAACGAGCAGTACGTC.

The genes are TRBV19 and TRBJ1-3; no firm D call. CDR3 size: 15 residues. With 5 bases removed from V and 3 bases from J, the gap between germline ends came to 14 bases. Germline CDR1 LNHDA, CDR2 SQIVND (reference sequence). This CDR3 reads CASSPPNWRGNTIYF. Here the CDR3 DNA reads TGTGCCAGTAGTCCTCCAAACTGGCGTGGAAACACCATATATTTT. The variable domain in full, with the rest retrieved from reference TRBV19 and TRBJ1-3, is DGGITQSPKYLFRKEGQNVTLSCEQNLNHDAMYWYRQDPGQGLRLIYYSQIVNDFQKGDIAEGYSVSREKKESFPLTVTSAQKNPTAFYLCASSPPNWRGNTIYFGEGSWLTVV.

This clonotype came up many times. This rearrangement joins TRBV7-2 to TRBJ2-7, with 11 bases lining up with TRBD2. V shed 2 bases and J 6 bases; nucleotides not matched to a gene: 9. CDR1 is SGHTA, CDR2 FQGNSA, per germline. The CDR3 covers 16 residues. In nucleotides, the CDR3 is TGTGCCAGCAGCTTAAAGCGGAGCCTAGCGGGAGGCGAGCAGTACTTC. Its protein is CASSLKRSLAGGEQYF.

This clonotype showed up many times. CDR3: CASRGPFDYGYTF. In DNA form, the CDR3 reads TGTGCCAGCAGGGGACCATTCGACTATGGCTACACCTTC. This chain uses TRBV6-1 with TRBJ1-2, with D perhaps matching TRBD1 (5 bases). This CDR3 region has 13 residues. CDR1 is MNHNS, CDR2 SASEGT, per germline. Trimming removed 6 bases at V and 3 bases at J, with 11 bases between.

The chain uses TRBV4-1 and TRBJ1-5; D unresolved. Germline V gene sequence: CDR1 MGHRA, CDR2 YSYEKL. The germline V and J ends were trimmed by 0 bases and 3 bases, with 9 bases remaining between them. The CDR3 has 15 amino acids. CDR3 protein: CASSQEKGINQPQHF. The CDR3 region has the DNA TGCGCCAGCAGCCAAGAAAAGGGAATCAATCAGCCCCAGCATTTT.

This clonotype has at least ten counts. The gene calls are TRBV9 and TRBJ1-1; D is unclear. Deletions cut 4 bases from V and 4 bases from J, with 11 bases between. This CDR3 contains 13 residues. Germline values: CDR1 SGDLS, CDR2 YYNGEE. The CDR3 loop reads CASSPRGRTEAFF. The CDR3 DNA is TGTGCCAGCAGCCCTCGAGGGCGCACTGAAGCTTTCTTT.

This clonotype was counted ten times or more. The chain links TRBV20-1 to TRBJ2-7, with D tentatively TRBD2 (5 bases). This CDR3 region has 13 residues. Germline CDR1 reads DFQATT; CDR2 reads SNEGSKA (reference sequence). Deletions cut 6 bases from V and 2 bases from J, with 14 bases between. CDR3 protein: CSATSEEAYEQYF. The CDR3 coding sequence is TGCAGTGCAACCTCGGAGGAAGCCTACGAGCAGTACTTC.

This clonotype was seen ten or more times. The rearrangement joins TRBV29-1 to TRBJ2-3; tentative D call: TRBD2 (5 bases). This CDR3 comprises 13 residues. Looked up from germline, CDR1 is SQVTM and CDR2 is ANQGSEA. Trimming removed 3 bases from V and 0 bases from J, with 7 bases in between. This chain's CDR3 is CSVDRTSTDTQYF. The CDR3 DNA follows: TGCAGCGTTGACAGGACTAGCACAGATACGCAGTATTTT.

Points on this clonotype: One end of the junction is discordant with germline, which a read error may explain. V usage is TRBV7-2 and J usage is TRBJ2-1; TRBD2 matches at 9 bases. Germline V gene sequence: CDR1 SGHTA, CDR2 FQGNSA. The length of the CDR3 is 16 residues. CDR3 residues: CTGSLRFWRGGNEQFF. CDR3 bases: TGTACCGGCAGCTTGCGATTTTGGCGGGGGGGCAATGAGCAGTTCTTC. The full variable domain, with the rest looked up from reference TRBV7-2 and TRBJ2-1, is GAGVSQSPSNKVTEKGKDVELRCDPISGHTALYWYRQSLGQGLEFLIYFQGNSAPDKSGLPSDRFSAERTGGSVSTLTIQRTQQEDSAVYLCTGSLRFWRGGNEQFFGPGTRLTVL.

This clonotype was seen only a few times. The chain carries TRBV11-2 and TRBJ2-1; D may be TRBD2 (6 bases). Looked up from germline, CDR1 is SGHAT and CDR2 is FQNNGV. The CDR3 has 16 residues. V was shortened by 1 base and J by 6 bases, with 16 bases between the two germline ends. CDR3 DNA sequence: TGTGCCAGCAGCTTAGGACCGGCGGGAAATCTCAATGAGCAGTTCTTC. Its translation is CASSLGPAGNLNEQFF.

This chain connects TRBV12-3 or TRBV12-4 to TRBJ2-7, with unresolved D. Trimming took off 3 bases at V and 3 bases at J, with 9 bases between the two ends. CDR3 length: 13 residues. The CDR3 region is CASSFGRFYEQYV. The DNA of the CDR3 is TGTGCCAGCAGTTTTGGGCGGTTCTACGAGCAGTACGTC.

In its sample, this clonotype was seen a few times. The chain links TRBV25-1 to TRBJ2-1; D assignment may be TRBD1 or TRBD2 (5 bases each). CDR3 length: 15 amino acids. Per germline, CDR1 MGHDK and CDR2 SYGVNS. Trimming removed 5 bases at V and 5 bases at J, with 16 bases between. The chain's CDR3 is CASSQNRDVNNEQFF. DNA of the CDR3: TGTGCCAGCAGTCAAAATCGGGACGTCAACAATGAGCAGTTCTTC.

This clonotype was seen a handful of times. The gene calls are TRBV10-3 and TRBJ1-2, with 11 bases fitting TRBD1. The CDR3 consists of 15 residues. The ends lost 4 bases at V and 7 bases at J; junction bases unmatched: 8. The germline gives CDR1 ENHRY, CDR2 SYGVKD. CDR3 protein: CAISGGGTGGSGYTF. DNA for the CDR3: TGTGCCATCAGTGGCGGGGGGACAGGGGGTAGTGGCTACACCTTC.

The sample holds a few counts of this clonotype. This chain links TRBV3-1 with TRBJ1-6, with D uncertain. Germline V gene lookup returns CDR1 LGHDT and CDR2 YNNKEL (reference sequence). V shed 3 bases and J shed 10 bases, with 7 bases lying between them. The CDR3 covers 12 residues. CDR3 DNA sequence: TGTGCCAGCAGCCACGGGGTATCACCCCTCCACTTT. Residues: CASSHGVSPLHF. Drawing the rest from reference TRBV3-1 and TRBJ1-6, the complete variable domain is DTAVSQTPKYLVTQMGNDKSIKCEQNLGHDTMYWYKQDSKKFLKIMFSYNNKELIINETVPNRFSPKSPDKAHLNLHINSLELGDSAVYFCASSHGVSPLHFGNGTRLTVT.

In this sample, this clonotype turned up many times. Here the CDR3 DNA reads TGTGCCAGCAGTCGAGGGACTAGCGGGAGCAATGAGCAGTTCTTC. This gives the protein CASSRGTSGSNEQFF. The chain links TRBV27 to TRBJ2-1; TRBD2 matches 14 bases. Per the germline V gene, CDR1 is MNHEY and CDR2 is SMNVEV (reference sequence). The V segment lost 5 bases and the J segment 6 bases; nucleotides outside the gene matches: 3. This CDR3 has 15 residues.

This clonotype was recorded many times. The gene calls are TRBV18 and TRBJ2-1; weak D call: TRBD2 (6 bases). Germline V gene data show CDR1 as KGHSH and CDR2 as LQKENI. The V end was cut by 4 bases, the J end by 1 base, with 11 bases between. The CDR3 contains 15 residues. Here the CDR3 reads CASSLPGLSYNEQFF. The CDR3, as DNA: TGTGCCAGCTCACTGCCGGGACTTTCCTACAATGAGCAGTTCTTC.

This clonotype has a count of ten or more. The chain uses TRBV6-6 and TRBJ2-7; 9 bases line up with TRBD2. This CDR3 spans 15 amino acids. Trimming removed 0 bases from V and 4 bases from J; junction bases left unmatched: 4. Germline V CDR1 and CDR2: MNHNY, SVGAGI (reference sequence). CDR3 protein: CASSYSGTSLYEQYF. DNA for the CDR3: TGTGCCAGCAGTTACTCAGGGACTAGCTTGTACGAGCAGTACTTC.

Only a few counts were recorded for this clonotype. V usage is TRBV6-1 and J usage is TRBJ2-6; 10 nucleotides line up with TRBD1. V lost 6 bases, J lost 0 bases, and 5 bases stayed unmatched. The CDR3 extends over 17 amino acids. Germline CDR1 and CDR2: MNHNS and SASEGT. The CDR3 protein is CASRGTGDRSGANVLTF. DNA of the CDR3: TGTGCCAGCAGGGGGACAGGGGACCGCTCTGGGGCCAACGTCCTGACTTTC.

This rearrangement joins TRBV28 to TRBJ1-1; D ambiguous. In germline, CDR1 is MDHEN, CDR2 SYDVKM. The V gene lost 6 bases and the J gene lost 4 bases, with 9 bases spanning the gap. The CDR3 length is 12 residues. The CDR3 sequence is CASRLWGTEAFF. CDR3 nucleotides: TGTGCCAGCAGACTGTGGGGCACTGAAGCTTTCTTT.